A selection of T cell receptor beta chains follows, all from one sample in a study of cytomegalovirus exposure and HLA in healthy donors. Data came from immunoSEQ multiplex PCR; TCRdb stores just in-frame clones and leaves some out. The sample records 65,000 to 90,000 clones, roughly 85% being singletons. Sequencing was carried out using PBMCs. The source of these receptors is a man aged 25 to 45 in good health and CMV-seronegative. The CDR3 runs from the conserved cysteine through the conserved F or W. D genes are given only for firm matches. The size of a clone is reported for some rows only, either as once, few or many, or as a class for expanded clones.

j_gene	d_gene	v_gene	len	abundance	CDR3nt	CDR3aa
TRBJ2-3	.	TRBV27	15	.	TGTGCCAGCAGTTTATCGGACTACCTGAGCGATACGCAGTATTTT	CASSLSDYLSDTQYF
TRBJ1-1	.	TRBV2	10	once	TGTGCCAGCAAAAGCAGGGAAGCTTTCTTT	CASKSREAFF
TRBJ1-5	.	TRBV10-3	13	.	TGTGCCACCGCGCGGGCGGTCAATCAGCCCCAGCATTTT	CATARAVNQPQHF
TRBJ2-7	TRBD1	TRBV5-4	15	few	TGTGCCAGCAGCTTAGGGACAGGGGGCGCGGAAGAGCAGTACTTC	CASSLGTGGAEEQYF
TRBJ1-2	TRBD1	TRBV6-5	15	.	TGTGCCAGCAGTTACTCCGGGACAGGAAAATATGGCTACACCTTC	CASSYSGTGKYGYTF
TRBJ2-2	.	TRBV11-2	15	.	TGTGCCAGCAGGCCCCTACAGGGATGGACCGGGGAGCTGTTTTTT	CASRPLQGWTGELFF
TRBJ1-3	TRBD1	TRBV11-2	15	.	TGTGCCAGCAGGTCCCTTGGGACAGCCGACGTCACCATATATTTT	CASRSLGTADVTIYF
TRBJ2-3	.	TRBV11-2	15	.	TGTGCCAGCAGCTTATATGGCAGGGGCACAGATACGCAGTATTTT	CASSLYGRGTDTQYF
TRBJ2-1	.	TRBV27	12	.	TGTGCCAGCAGTTTATTAGGGGATGAGCAGTTCTTC	CASSLLGDEQFF
TRBJ1-2	.	TRBV7-9	12	.	TGTGCCAGCAGCACAGCTAACTATGGCTACACCTTC	CASSTANYGYTF
TRBJ2-6	.	TRBV9	14	once	TGTGCCAGCAGCGTTAGCTCTGGGGCCAACGTCCTGACTTTC	CASSVSSGANVLTF
TRBJ1-1	.	TRBV7-8	14	.	TGTGCCAGCAGCTGGGGGGGAACAAGTACTGAAGCTTTCTTT	CASSWGGTSTEAFF
TRBJ2-3	.	TRBV7-2	15	.	TGTGCCAGCAATCAAACGATAGACTCTCCGGATACGCAGTATTTT	CASNQTIDSPDTQYF
TRBJ2-2	TRBD2	TRBV5-4	14	.	TGTGCCAGCAGTCCCGGACTAGAGGCCGGGGAGCTGTTTTTT	CASSPGLEAGELFF
TRBJ2-5	TRBD1	TRBV29-1	12	.	TGCAGCGCAATGACAGGGAGAGAGACCCAGTACTTC	CSAMTGRETQYF
TRBJ2-5	TRBD1	TRBV7-9	17	.	TGTTCCAGCAGCAAGGGGCTCCACAGGGGATCTCAAGAGACCCAGTACTTC	CSSSKGLHRGSQETQYF
TRBJ1-4	.	TRBV21-1	17	.	TGTGCCAGCAGCAAAGCGGCCCGACAGGCAGTGCGTGAAAAACTGTTTTTT	CASSKAARQAVREKLFF
TRBJ2-1	.	TRBV27	15	.	TGTGCCAGCAGCCTAACAGGGAGCTCCTACAATGAGCAGTTCTTC	CASSLTGSSYNEQFF
TRBJ1-2	.	TRBV6-5	13	few	TGTGCCAGCAGGCTGACAACGAACTATGGCTACACCTTC	CASRLTTNYGYTF
TRBJ2-4	.	TRBV25-1	16	.	TGTGCCAGGATCCAGGGATGGCCCCCTACCAAAAACATTCAGTACTTC	CARIQGWPPTKNIQYF
TRBJ2-2	TRBD1	TRBV6-5	15	once	TGTGCCAGCAGTTACTTGAAGGGGGCGAGCGGGGAGCTGTTTTTT	CASSYLKGASGELFF
TRBJ2-7	.	TRBV28	13	.	TGTGCCAGCGCATCCTGGGCCATTGACGAGCAGTACTTC	CASASWAIDEQYF
TRBJ1-1	.	TRBV18	13	.	TGTGCCAGCTCACCTGACAGTTACACTGAAGCTTTCTTT	CASSPDSYTEAFF
TRBJ1-3	.	TRBV7-9	16	.	TGTGCCAGCAGCCGGGCCGGAGGGAGCTCTGGAAACACCATATATTTT	CASSRAGGSSGNTIYF
TRBJ1-2	.	TRBV2	12	.	TGTGCCAGCAGCCGGGCGGGGAATGGCTACACCTTC	CASSRAGNGYTF
TRBJ1-1	.	TRBV4-3	13	.	TGCGCCAGCAGCCAAGTCTTGAACACTGAAGCTTTCTTT	CASSQVLNTEAFF
TRBJ2-2	TRBD2	TRBV5-4	14	once	TGTGCCAGCAGTCCCGGGACTAGCGGCCGGGAGCTGTTTTTT	CASSPGTSGRELFF
TRBJ2-2	.	TRBV5-4	15	.	TGTGCCAGCAGCCCCGATCCGACGGGCACCGGGGAGCTGTTTTTT	CASSPDPTGTGELFF
TRBJ2-7	TRBD2	TRBV6-1	15	.	TGTGCCAGCAGGATACGACTAGCGGGGCTTTGGGAGCAGTACTTC	CASRIRLAGLWEQYF
TRBJ1-2	.	TRBV7-9	15	once	TGTGCCAGCAGCCTCTTGGCCGCCGAAGACTATGGCTACACCTTC	CASSLLAAEDYGYTF
TRBJ1-2	.	TRBV6-5	13	.	TGTGCCAGCGCCGAGGGCGCTAACTATGGCTACACCTTC	CASAEGANYGYTF
TRBJ1-5	TRBD1	TRBV4-2	15	.	TGTGCCAGCAGCCAAGAAGTGGGACAGAATCAGCCCCAGCATTTT	CASSQEVGQNQPQHF
TRBJ2-3	.	TRBV5-6	14	few	TGTGCCAGCAGATCAATCCGGGGCACAGATACGCAGTATTTT	CASRSIRGTDTQYF
TRBJ2-5	TRBD1	TRBV5-6	14	.	TGTGCCAGCAGTATCACAGGGGGCGAAGAGACCCAGTACTTC	CASSITGGEETQYF
TRBJ2-3	TRBD2	TRBV5-1	15	.	TGCGCCAGCAGCTTAGGGCTAGCGGGCACAGATACGCAGTATTTT	CASSLGLAGTDTQYF
TRBJ1-5	TRBD1	TRBV30	13	few	TGTGCCTGGAGCGGACAGGGGTCCAAGACCCAGCATTTT	CAWSGQGSKTQHF
TRBJ2-7	TRBD1	TRBV7-9	15	.	TGTGCCAGCAGCGCCCGACAGGGGTCGGGCTACGAGCAGTACTTC	CASSARQGSGYEQYF
TRBJ2-1	.	TRBV5-6	14	many	TGTGCCAGCAGCCGCTACCCAACCGGGAATGAGCAGTTCTTC	CASSRYPTGNEQFF
TRBJ2-7	.	TRBV5-1	15	medium-sized	TGCGCCAGCAGCTTGTCGGGACAAGGCACCCGCGAGCAGTACTTC	CASSLSGQGTREQYF
TRBJ2-6	.	TRBV30	13	.	TGTGCCTGGACAGTCTCTGGGGCCAACGTCCTGACTTTC	CAWTVSGANVLTF
TRBJ2-7	.	TRBV4-3	14	.	TGCGCCAGCAGCCAGGGAACGGGGTACTACGAGCAGTACTTC	CASSQGTGYYEQYF
TRBJ2-3	TRBD2	TRBV5-1	16	.	TGCGCCAGCAGCTTGGGGTCGGGGGGGAGCACAGATACGCAGTATTTT	CASSLGSGGSTDTQYF
TRBJ1-2	TRBD1	TRBV10-3	16	.	TGTGCCATCAGTGGGGGACAGGGGACCGCTAACTATGGCTACACCTTC	CAISGGQGTANYGYTF
TRBJ2-5	TRBD1	TRBV9	15	.	TGTGCCAGCAGCGACACAGGGGGCTGGGGGGAGACCCAGTACTTC	CASSDTGGWGETQYF
TRBJ2-3	TRBD2	TRBV25-1	14	.	TGTGCCAGCAGTCACAGCGGGAGCTTAGATACGCAGTATTTT	CASSHSGSLDTQYF
TRBJ1-1	.	TRBV6-5	12	.	TGTGCCAGCAGGTCACGGGGCACTGAAGCTTTCTTT	CASRSRGTEAFF
TRBJ1-2	.	TRBV27	14	.	TGTGCCAGCAGACCCGAGGGAGGGTGGGGTGGCTACACCTTC	CASRPEGGWGGYTF
TRBJ2-5	.	TRBV18	14	.	TGTGCCAGCCCACCACGGCCCCAGGGAGAGACCCAGTACTTC	CASPPRPQGETQYF
TRBJ2-7	TRBD1	TRBV5-6	14	once	TGTGCCAGCAGCTTCGGACAGGGAAGCTACGAGCAGTACTTC	CASSFGQGSYEQYF
TRBJ2-5	.	TRBV7-8	13	.	TGTGCCAGCACCTTTGGCGGACAAGAGACCCAGTACTTC	CASTFGGQETQYF
TRBJ2-5	.	TRBV29-1	13	few	TGCAGCGTTGAGACAGAACTGTCCCTTCAACAGTACTTC	CSVETELSLQQYF
TRBJ2-3	TRBD1	TRBV28	16	.	TGTGCCAGCAGTTTATTGGGACAGGGGATTGCAGATACGCAGTATTTT	CASSLLGQGIADTQYF
TRBJ2-5	.	TRBV2	13	.	TGTGCCAGCATTCCGGGGTTGCAAGAGACCCAGTACTTC	CASIPGLQETQYF
TRBJ2-3	TRBD1	TRBV4-3	15	.	TGCGCCAGCAGCTCCCGGGACAGCCAGGGGGATACGCAGTATTTT	CASSSRDSQGDTQYF
TRBJ2-1	.	TRBV25-1	12	.	TGTGCCAGCAGTGAACTATCCAATGAGCAGTTCTTC	CASSELSNEQFF
TRBJ1-1	.	TRBV18	15	once	TGTGCCACCCTACCGGGTGGGAGGAGAAACACTGAAGCTTTCTTT	CATLPGGRRNTEAFF
TRBJ1-3	.	TRBV5-1	15	.	TGCGCCAGCAGCTCGTGGGACCCCCAGCGGGACACCATATATTTT	CASSSWDPQRDTIYF
TRBJ1-2	.	TRBV30	11	.	TGTGCCTGGAGTGTTTTTATCGGCTACACCTTC	CAWSVFIGYTF
TRBJ2-5	.	TRBV4-1	13	.	TGCGCCAGCAGCCGGGGGCCCCAAGAGACCCAGTACTTC	CASSRGPQETQYF